This T cell receptor beta chain was identified in a study of blood T cell repertoires in COVID-19 (dated by TCRdb to 2018 to 2020). Some background on the complete study: Samples covering the acute and convalescent phases of COVID-19 were provided by collaborators in the United States, Italy and Spain. Sample metadata almost always included a de-identified subject ID, COVID-19 status, age in years and sex. The material from the prospective study consisted of cDNA or gDNA derived from T cells, B-cell-depleted T cells, or PBMCs. HLA class I and class II types, where available, came from metadata supplied by the sample provider rather than from assay-based typing. Subjects who had been exposed to COVID-19, were actively infected with it, or had recovered from it provided the deeply sampled blood TCRbeta repertoires that made up the dataset. The repertoires were released in a freely available public database meant as a resource for research on the immune response to SARS-CoV-2. Samples came from the ongoing ImmuneRACE study (first 160 participants) plus 1,254 subjects from 6 global collaborators.

In the prospective study, participants were roughly 18 to 89 years old, resided in under 30 geographic areas of the United States, and were enrolled through a virtual design. Cohort assignment in the prospective study relied on participant-reported clinical history from a screening survey and a study questionnaire. In the prospective study, whole blood, serum and a nasopharyngeal or oropharyngeal swab were collected from each participant by mobile phlebotomists. Additional blood draws and questionnaires over an approximately 2-month period could optionally be provided by prospective study participants. Before DNA extraction, prospective study blood samples were shipped either frozen or at room temperature. TCRbeta CDR3 regions were amplified from genomic DNA using the immunoSEQ Assay, a bias-controlled multiplex PCR. Regarding the original processing steps: The number of nucleated cells in each sample was estimated from the amplification of reference gene primers within the assay. To quantify the absolute abundance of each unique TCRbeta CDR3 rearrangement, sequence reads were collapsed and filtered. For each sample, productive Simpson clonality was calculated as the square root of Simpson's diversity index over productive rearrangements. In TCRdb, the immuneACCESS table is reduced to in-frame sequences with V and J assigned. These tables do not hold every clone; where another copy was compared, an unresolved V gene accounts for under half, and the others remain unexplained. The V and J calls and clone size were taken over from that table, and D and trimming were inferred from the DNA. This sample is represented by 180,000 or so clones; about 90% of them were singletons. Around 1.2% of the sample rests with the top ten.

This clone occurred a few times. Its binding antigen is unknown. No qualities accompany the bases; no much larger clone lies one base away. Here is what the overall study found, with its caveats: The quantity of clinical and demographic metadata differed by source and by participant and was supplied without curation.

The CDR3 spans 15 residues, from the cysteine through the phenylalanine. The entry retains the CDR3 DNA only, 45 bases that are in frame from base 1. Sequences SNHLY (CDR1) and FYNNEI (CDR2) are obtained from the germline V gene. V loses 8 bases at its end and J loses 1 base; junction bases beyond the gene matches: 9. The sequence was obtained from a human donor with acute COVID-19. The donor label of this sample is uncertain. The chain joins TRBV2 to TRBJ1-1; 8 of the junction bases match TRBD1. Source material: PBMCs or T cells enriched from blood (not recorded which). The CDR3 protein: CASRVYRGTNTEAFF. The nucleotide sequence reads TGTGCCAGCCGGGTGTACAGGGGGACGAACACTGAAGCTTTCTTT. With the portions outside the CDR3 filled from the reference TRBV2 and TRBJ1-1 genes, the complete variable region becomes EPEVTQTPSHQVTQMGQEVILRCVPISNHLYFYWYRQILGQKVEFLVSFYNNEISEKSEIFDDQFSVERPDGSNFTLKIRSTKLEDSAMYFCASRVYRGTNTEAFFGQGTRLTVV.